The entry that follows covers one T cell receptor (beta chain) sequence. Its antigen remains unknown. Trimming removed 4 bases from V and 3 bases from J, with 13 bases in between. Germline V gives CDR1 KGHSH, CDR2 LQKENI. This CDR3 region has 14 residues. This record belongs to a study of T-cell reconstitution after alpha-beta-depleted transplantation in children. Study-wide results and caveats: Expanded graft clones, several hundred of them, were reportedly the source of alpha-beta T cells about two months after transplant.

This sample's TCRbeta library carried unique molecular identifier barcodes. TCRdb independently ran MiXCR on the PCR reads; one entry per CDR3 protein. The sample lists approximately 170,000 distinct CDR3 sequences; around 10% were seen once. The clonotype comes from a boy under 10 years old with acute myeloid leukemia, due to receive a stem cell transplant. Specimen: PBMCs, collected before TCRalphabeta/CD19-depleted stem cell transplant. The chain uses TRBV18 and TRBJ2-7; D might be TRBD2 (5 bases). The CDR3 reads CASSLYSRDYEQYF. CDR3 DNA: TGTGCCAGCTCACTCTACTCCCGGGACTACGAGCAGTACTTC. The full variable domain, completed using reference TRBV18 and TRBJ2-7, is NAGVMQNPRHLVRRRGQEARLRCSPMKGHSHVYWYRQLPEEGLKFMVYLQKENIIDESGMPKERFSAEFPKEGPSILRIQQVVRGDSAAYFCASSLYSRDYEQYFGPGTRLTVT.